Listed below are T cell receptor beta chains from one sample, sequenced in a study of blood T cells in healthy people across ages. Each CDR3 protein gets one entry after TCRdb re-called the 5' RACE reads with MiXCR. The sample shows under 1,100,000 distinct CDR3 sequences, under 30% of them seen only once. These data were likewise used in another study, on T cells of mothers and their children.

What was sequenced was blood. These receptors all come from a girl aged 2-10 years in good health. CDR3s include the opening cysteine and the closing phenylalanine or tryptophan. D genes are given only for firm matches. The size entry is marked missing in some rows and otherwise reads once, few, many or a size class.

D gene | J gene | V gene | CDR3 length | clone size | CDR3 DNA | CDR3 protein
. | TRBJ1-2 | TRBV7-9 | 13 | . | TGTGCCAGCAGCCTACACGGGATCTATGGCTACACCTTC | CASSLHGIYGYTF
TRBD2 | TRBJ2-5 | TRBV7-2 | 15 | few | TGTGCCAGCAGCTCCTATGGACTAGCCGGAGAGACCCAGTACTTC | CASSSYGLAGETQYF
TRBD2 | TRBJ2-3 | TRBV6-5 | 14 | . | TGTGCCAGCAGTAAAGGACTAGCGGGAAATACGCAGTATTTT | CASSKGLAGNTQYF
TRBD1 | TRBJ2-5 | TRBV28 | 14 | . | TGTGCCAGTTTCACAGGGGGAGGCCAAGAGACCCAGTACTTC | CASFTGGGQETQYF
. | TRBJ2-3 | TRBV5-4 | 15 | . | TGTGCCAGCAGCTTACTGGACAGCCTCACAGATACGCAGTATTTT | CASSLLDSLTDTQYF
. | TRBJ2-6 | TRBV7-2 | 14 | few | TGTGCCAGCAGCCCATATACTGGGGCCAACGTCCTGACTTTC | CASSPYTGANVLTF
. | TRBJ1-1 | TRBV12-3/TRBV12-4 | 14 | . | TGTGCCAGCAGACCCAGGACGGGGAATGATGAAGCTTTCTTT | CASRPRTGNDEAFF
. | TRBJ1-2 | TRBV7-9 | 13 | few | TGTGCCAGCAGTACGCAGCTCGACTATGGCTACACCTTC | CASSTQLDYGYTF
. | TRBJ2-7 | TRBV28 | 16 | few | TGTGCCAGCCGCCAGGGTATTAAGGGGGGCTGGGCCGAGCAGTACTTC | CASRQGIKGGWAEQYF
TRBD2 | TRBJ2-2 | TRBV9 | 16 | few | TGTGCCAGCAGCCCCCTAGGACTAGCGGGAGTCGGGGAGCTGTTTTTT | CASSPLGLAGVGELFF
TRBD1 | TRBJ1-1 | TRBV7-9 | 17 | few | TGTGCCAGCAGCTCTGGGACAGACGAGTTAGGGAACACTGAAGCTTTCTTT | CASSSGTDELGNTEAFF
TRBD1 | TRBJ2-6 | TRBV29-1 | 16 | few | TGCAGCGCCACCGGGACAGGCGACTCTGGGGCCAACGTCCTGACTTTC | CSATGTGDSGANVLTF
. | TRBJ2-2 | TRBV4-3 | 15 | . | TGCGCCAGCAGCCAAGTCCGGGAAAACACCGGGGAGCTGTTTTTT | CASSQVRENTGELFF
. | TRBJ2-7 | TRBV10-3 | 12 | few | TGTGCCATCAAGGGAGAAGGCTACGAGCAGTACTTC | CAIKGEGYEQYF
. | TRBJ2-3 | TRBV7-2 | 16 | . | TGTGCCAGCAGCTGGAGGGCGGGCCGCTCCCCGGATACGCAGTATTTT | CASSWRAGRSPDTQYF
. | TRBJ2-1 | TRBV20-1 | 15 | . | TGCAGTGCTAGAGATCTCAGCCGCTCCTACAATGAGCAGTTCTTC | CSARDLSRSYNEQFF